This T cell receptor (beta chain) derives from a study of T cell responses to AZD1222 COVID-19 vaccine. Measured with immunoSEQ multiplex PCR; TCRdb has only the in-frame clones, and not every one. The sample holds around 130,000 clones; roughly 93% are singletons and the top ten take more than 2.5%. Trimming removed 0 bases from V and 0 bases from J, with 5 bases in between. The length of the CDR3 is 14 residues. The germline CDR1 and CDR2 sequences are SGDLS and YYNGEE. Specimen: peripheral blood, collected on day 0 of AZD1222 vaccination. This TCR was sampled from an adult in good health. V gene TRBV9 combines with J gene TRBJ2-3; the D is unclear. CDR3 in DNA: TGTGCCAGCAGCGTAGATGGGAGCACAGATACGCAGTATTTT. Amino acids: CASSVDGSTDTQYF.